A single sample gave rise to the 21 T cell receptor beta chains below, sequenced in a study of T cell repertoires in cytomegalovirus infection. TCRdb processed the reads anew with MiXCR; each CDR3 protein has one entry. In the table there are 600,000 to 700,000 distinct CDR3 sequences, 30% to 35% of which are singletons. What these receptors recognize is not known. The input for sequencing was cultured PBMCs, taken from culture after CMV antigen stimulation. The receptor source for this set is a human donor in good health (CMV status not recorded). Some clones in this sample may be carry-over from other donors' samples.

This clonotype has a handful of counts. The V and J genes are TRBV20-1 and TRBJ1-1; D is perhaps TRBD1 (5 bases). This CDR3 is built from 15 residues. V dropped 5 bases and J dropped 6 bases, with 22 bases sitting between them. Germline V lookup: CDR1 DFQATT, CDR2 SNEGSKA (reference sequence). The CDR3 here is CSAPTRWGGFAEAFF. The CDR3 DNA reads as TGCAGTGCTCCGACCCGGTGGGGGGGATTCGCTGAAGCTTTCTTT.

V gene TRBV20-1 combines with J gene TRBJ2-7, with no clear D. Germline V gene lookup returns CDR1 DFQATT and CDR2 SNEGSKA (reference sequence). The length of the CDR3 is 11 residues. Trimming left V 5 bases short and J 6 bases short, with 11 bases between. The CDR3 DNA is TGCAGTGCTTGGCGTTTTCCCGAGCAGTACTTC. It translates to CSAWRFPEQYF.

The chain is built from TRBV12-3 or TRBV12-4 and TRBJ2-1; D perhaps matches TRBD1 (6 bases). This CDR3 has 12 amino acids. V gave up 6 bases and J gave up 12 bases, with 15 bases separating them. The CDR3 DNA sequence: TGTGCCAGCAGCCTCCCACAGGGTCGGCAGTTCTTC. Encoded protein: CASSLPQGRQFF.

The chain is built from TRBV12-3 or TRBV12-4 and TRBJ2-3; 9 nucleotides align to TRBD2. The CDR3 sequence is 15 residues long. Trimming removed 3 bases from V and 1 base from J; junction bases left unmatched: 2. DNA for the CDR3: TGTGCCAGCAGTTTCCCTAGCGGGGGCACAGATACGCAGTATTTT. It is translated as CASSFPSGGTDTQYF.

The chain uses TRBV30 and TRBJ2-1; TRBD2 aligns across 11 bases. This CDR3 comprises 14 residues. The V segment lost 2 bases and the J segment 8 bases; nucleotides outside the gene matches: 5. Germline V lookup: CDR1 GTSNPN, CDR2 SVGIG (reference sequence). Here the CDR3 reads CAWSRASGRHEQFF. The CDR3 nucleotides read TGTGCCTGGAGTAGGGCTAGCGGGAGGCATGAGCAGTTCTTC.

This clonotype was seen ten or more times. The CDR3 region has the DNA TGTGCCAGCAGCTTGTCGGGACAGGGCTACGAGCAGTACTTC. Translated, it gives CASSLSGQGYEQYF. The chain links TRBV7-2 to TRBJ2-7, with 9 bases that match TRBD1. The CDR3 sequence is 14 residues long. V was pared by 3 bases and J by 3 bases, with 3 bases of the junction left unmatched. Germline V gene data show CDR1 as SGHTA and CDR2 as FQGNSA.

CDR3 amino acids: CATSDFGGDNEQFF. The CDR3, as DNA: TGTGCCACCAGTGATTTTGGGGGAGACAATGAGCAGTTCTTC. The chain links TRBV24-1 to TRBJ2-1; the D gene could be TRBD1 or TRBD2 (5 bases each). Germline-derived CDR1 and CDR2 are KGHDR and SFDVKD. V lost 1 base and J lost 5, with 8 bases in between. The CDR3 loop spans 14 amino acids.

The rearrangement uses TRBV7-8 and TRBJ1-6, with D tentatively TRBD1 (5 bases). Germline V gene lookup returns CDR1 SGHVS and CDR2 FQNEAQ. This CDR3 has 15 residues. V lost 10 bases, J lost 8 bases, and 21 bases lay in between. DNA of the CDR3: TGTGCCACCTCAGCAATCAGAGGGGTATATTCACCCCTCCACTTT. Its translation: CATSAIRGVYSPLHF.

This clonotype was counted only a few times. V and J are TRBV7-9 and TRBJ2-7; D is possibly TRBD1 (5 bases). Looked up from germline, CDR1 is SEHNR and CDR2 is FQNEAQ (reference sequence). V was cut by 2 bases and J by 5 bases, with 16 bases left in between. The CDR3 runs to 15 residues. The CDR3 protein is CASSLKGDKSHEQYF. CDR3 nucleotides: TGTGCCAGCAGCTTAAAAGGGGATAAATCCCACGAGCAGTACTTC.

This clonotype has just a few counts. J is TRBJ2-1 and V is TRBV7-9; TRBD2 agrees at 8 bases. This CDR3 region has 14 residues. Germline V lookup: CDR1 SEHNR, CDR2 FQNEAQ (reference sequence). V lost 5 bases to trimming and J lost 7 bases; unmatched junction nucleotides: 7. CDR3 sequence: CASSPPAGENEQFF. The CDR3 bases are TGTGCCAGCAGCCCCCCAGCGGGGGAGAATGAGCAGTTCTTC.

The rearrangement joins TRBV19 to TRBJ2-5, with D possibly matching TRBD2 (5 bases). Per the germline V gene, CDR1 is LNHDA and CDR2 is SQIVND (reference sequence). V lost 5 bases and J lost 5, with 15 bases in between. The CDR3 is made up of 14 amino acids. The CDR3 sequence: CASSGRRLWETQYF. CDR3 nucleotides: TGTGCCAGTAGTGGGCGGAGGCTCTGGGAGACCCAGTACTTC.

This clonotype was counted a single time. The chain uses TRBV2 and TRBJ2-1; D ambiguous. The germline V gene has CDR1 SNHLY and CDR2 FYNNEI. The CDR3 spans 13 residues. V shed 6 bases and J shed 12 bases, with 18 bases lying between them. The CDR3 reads CASRQGYSARQFF. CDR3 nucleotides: TGTGCCAGCAGACAAGGGTACAGCGCTCGGCAGTTCTTC. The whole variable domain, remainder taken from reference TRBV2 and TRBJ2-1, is EPEVTQTPSHQVTQMGQEVILRCVPISNHLYFYWYRQILGQKVEFLVSFYNNEISEKSEIFDDQFSVERPDGSNFTLKIRSTKLEDSAMYFCASRQGYSARQFFGPGTRLTVL.

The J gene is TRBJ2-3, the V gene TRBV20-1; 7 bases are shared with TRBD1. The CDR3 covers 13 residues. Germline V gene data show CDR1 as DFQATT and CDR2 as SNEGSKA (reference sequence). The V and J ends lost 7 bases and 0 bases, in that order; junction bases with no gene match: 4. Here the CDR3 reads CSVGQASTDTQYF. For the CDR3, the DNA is TGCAGTGTAGGACAGGCAAGCACAGATACGCAGTATTTT.

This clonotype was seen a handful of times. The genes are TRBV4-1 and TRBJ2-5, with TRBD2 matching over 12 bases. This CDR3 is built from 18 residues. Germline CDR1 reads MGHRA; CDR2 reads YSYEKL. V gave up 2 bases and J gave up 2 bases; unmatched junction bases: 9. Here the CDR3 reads CASSQRLVLAGGQETQYF. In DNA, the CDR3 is TGCGCCAGCAGCCAAAGATTGGTACTAGCGGGGGGACAAGAGACCCAGTACTTC.

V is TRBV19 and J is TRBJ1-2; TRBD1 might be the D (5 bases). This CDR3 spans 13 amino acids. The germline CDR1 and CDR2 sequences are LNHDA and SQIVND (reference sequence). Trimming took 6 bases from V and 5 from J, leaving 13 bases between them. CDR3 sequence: CASSAAGRYGYTF. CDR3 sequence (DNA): TGTGCCAGTAGCGCGGCGGGGCGGTATGGCTACACCTTC. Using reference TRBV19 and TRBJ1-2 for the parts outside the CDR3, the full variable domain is DGGITQSPKYLFRKEGQNVTLSCEQNLNHDAMYWYRQDPGQGLRLIYYSQIVNDFQKGDIAEGYSVSREKKESFPLTVTSAQKNPTAFYLCASSAAGRYGYTFGSGTRLTVV.

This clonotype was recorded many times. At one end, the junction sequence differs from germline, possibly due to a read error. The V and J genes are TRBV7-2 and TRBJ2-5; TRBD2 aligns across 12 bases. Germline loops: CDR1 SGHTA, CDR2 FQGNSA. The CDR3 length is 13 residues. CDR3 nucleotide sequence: TGTGCCAGCAGCCTAGCGGGGGGGGAGACCCAGTACTTC. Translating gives CASSLAGGETQYF.

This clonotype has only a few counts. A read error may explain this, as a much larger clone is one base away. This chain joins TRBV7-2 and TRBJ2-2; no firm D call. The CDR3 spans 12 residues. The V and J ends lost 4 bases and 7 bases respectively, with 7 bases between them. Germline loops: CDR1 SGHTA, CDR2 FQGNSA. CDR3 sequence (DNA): TGTGCCAGCAGCTCCTACAACGGGGAGCTGTTTTTT. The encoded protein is CASSSYNGELFF.

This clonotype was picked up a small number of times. CDR3 protein: CASRNPGTSGTGELFF. CDR3 nucleotides: TGTGCCAGCAGGAATCCCGGGACTAGCGGCACCGGGGAGCTGTTTTTT. J is TRBJ2-2 and V is TRBV6-1; 11 nucleotides match TRBD2. Per germline, CDR1 MNHNS and CDR2 SASEGT. V dropped 6 bases and J dropped 4; count of bases not matched to a gene: 7. CDR3 length: 16 amino acids.

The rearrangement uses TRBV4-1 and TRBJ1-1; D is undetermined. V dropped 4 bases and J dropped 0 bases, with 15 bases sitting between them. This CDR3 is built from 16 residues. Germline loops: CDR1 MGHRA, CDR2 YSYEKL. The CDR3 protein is CASSPRPQKMNTEAFF. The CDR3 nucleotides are TGCGCCAGCAGCCCAAGACCCCAGAAAATGAACACTGAAGCTTTCTTT.

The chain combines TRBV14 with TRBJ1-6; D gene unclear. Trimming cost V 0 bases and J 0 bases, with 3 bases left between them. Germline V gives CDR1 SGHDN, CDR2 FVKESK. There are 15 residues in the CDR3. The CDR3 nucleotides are TGTGCCAGCAGCCAAGACGGCTCCTATAATTCACCCCTCCACTTT. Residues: CASSQDGSYNSPLHF.

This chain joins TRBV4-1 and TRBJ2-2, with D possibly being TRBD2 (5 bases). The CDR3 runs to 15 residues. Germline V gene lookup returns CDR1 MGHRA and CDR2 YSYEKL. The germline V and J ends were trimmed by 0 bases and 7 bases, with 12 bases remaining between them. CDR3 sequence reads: CASSQDWTGNGELFF. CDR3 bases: TGCGCCAGCAGCCAAGATTGGACGGGAAACGGGGAGCTGTTTTTT.